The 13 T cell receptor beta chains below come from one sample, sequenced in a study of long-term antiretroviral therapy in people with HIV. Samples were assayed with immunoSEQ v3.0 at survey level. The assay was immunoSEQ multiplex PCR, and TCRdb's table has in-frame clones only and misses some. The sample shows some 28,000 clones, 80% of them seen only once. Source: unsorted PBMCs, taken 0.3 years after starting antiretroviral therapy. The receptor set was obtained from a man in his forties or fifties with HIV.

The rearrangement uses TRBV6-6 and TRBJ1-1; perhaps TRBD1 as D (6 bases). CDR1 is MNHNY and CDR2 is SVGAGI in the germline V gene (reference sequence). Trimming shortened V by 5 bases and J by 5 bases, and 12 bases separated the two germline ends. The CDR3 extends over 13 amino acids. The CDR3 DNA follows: TGTGCCAGCAGTACAAACAGGGATACTGAAGCTTTCTTT. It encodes CASSTNRDTEAFF.

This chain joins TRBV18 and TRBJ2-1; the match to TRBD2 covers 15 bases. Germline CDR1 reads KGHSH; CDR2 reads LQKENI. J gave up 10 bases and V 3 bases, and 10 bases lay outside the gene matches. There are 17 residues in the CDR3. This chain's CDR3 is CASSPGLAGGGRAEQFF. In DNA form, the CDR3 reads TGTGCCAGCTCACCGGGACTAGCGGGGGGAGGCCGTGCCGAGCAGTTCTTC.

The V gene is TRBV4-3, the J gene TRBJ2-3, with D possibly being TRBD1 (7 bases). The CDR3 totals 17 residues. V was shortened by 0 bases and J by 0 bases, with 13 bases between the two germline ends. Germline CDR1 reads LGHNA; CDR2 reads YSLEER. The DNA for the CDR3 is TGCGCCAGCAGCCAAGAGGGGAGGACAGGAAGCACAGATACGCAGTATTTT. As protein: CASSQEGRTGSTDTQYF.

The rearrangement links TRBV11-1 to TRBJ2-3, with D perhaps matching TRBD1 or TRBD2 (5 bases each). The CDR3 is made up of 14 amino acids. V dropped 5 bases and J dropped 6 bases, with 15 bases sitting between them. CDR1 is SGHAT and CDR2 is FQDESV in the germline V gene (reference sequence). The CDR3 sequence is CASSPGTLADTQYF. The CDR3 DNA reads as TGTGCCAGCAGCCCGGGGACCCTCGCGGATACGCAGTATTTT.

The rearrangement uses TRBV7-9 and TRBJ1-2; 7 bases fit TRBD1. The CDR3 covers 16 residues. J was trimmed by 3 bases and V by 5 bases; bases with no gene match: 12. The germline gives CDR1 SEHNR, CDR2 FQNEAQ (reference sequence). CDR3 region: CASSPPDVTGYYGYTF. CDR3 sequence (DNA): TGTGCCAGCAGCCCGCCGGACGTGACAGGGTACTATGGCTACACCTTC.

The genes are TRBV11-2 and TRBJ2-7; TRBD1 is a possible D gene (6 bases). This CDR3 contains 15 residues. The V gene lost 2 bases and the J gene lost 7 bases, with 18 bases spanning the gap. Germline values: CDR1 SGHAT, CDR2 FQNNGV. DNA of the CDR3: TGTGCCAGCAGCTTATACAGGACAGCACGCGGGGAGCAGTACTTC. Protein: CASSLYRTARGEQYF.

The CDR3 DNA follows: TGTGCCAGCAGCTTGGCCCAAACCTTTGCGAGCACAGATACGCAGTATTTT. Its translation is CASSLAQTFASTDTQYF. V is TRBV5-4 and J is TRBJ2-3; no reliable D call. This CDR3 has 17 amino acids. Germline CDR1 and CDR2: SGHNT and YYREEE (reference sequence). Trimming stripped 0 bases from V and 0 bases from J, with 14 bases between.

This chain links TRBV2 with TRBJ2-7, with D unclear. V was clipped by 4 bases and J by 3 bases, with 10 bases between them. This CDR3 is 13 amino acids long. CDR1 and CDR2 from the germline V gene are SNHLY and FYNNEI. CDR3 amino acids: CASSVQLGYEQYF. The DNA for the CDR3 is TGTGCCAGCAGTGTCCAGTTAGGCTACGAGCAGTACTTC.

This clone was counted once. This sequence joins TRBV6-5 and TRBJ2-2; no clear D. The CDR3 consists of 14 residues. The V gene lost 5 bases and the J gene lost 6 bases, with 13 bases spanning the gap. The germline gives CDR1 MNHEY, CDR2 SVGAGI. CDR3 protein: CASSTPHRSGELFF. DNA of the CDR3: TGTGCCAGCAGTACCCCTCATCGCTCCGGGGAGCTGTTTTTT.

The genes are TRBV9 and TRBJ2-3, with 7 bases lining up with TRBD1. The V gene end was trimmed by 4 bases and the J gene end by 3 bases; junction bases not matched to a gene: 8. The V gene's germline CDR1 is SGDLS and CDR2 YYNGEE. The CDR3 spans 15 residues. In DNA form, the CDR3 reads TGTGCCAGCAGCCCGAGTCCGACAGGGACAGATACGCAGTATTTT. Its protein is CASSPSPTGTDTQYF.

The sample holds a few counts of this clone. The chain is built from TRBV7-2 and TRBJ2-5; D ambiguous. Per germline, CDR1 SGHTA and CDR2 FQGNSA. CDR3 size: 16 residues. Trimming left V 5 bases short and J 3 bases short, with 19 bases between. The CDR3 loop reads CASSRRLVQHEETQYF. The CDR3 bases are TGTGCCAGCAGCCGCCGACTCGTCCAGCATGAAGAGACCCAGTACTTC.

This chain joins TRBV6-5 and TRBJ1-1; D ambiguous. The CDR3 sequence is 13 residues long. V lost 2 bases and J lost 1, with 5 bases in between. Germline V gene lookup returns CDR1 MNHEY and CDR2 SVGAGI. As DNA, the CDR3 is TGTGCCAGCAGTTACCGCCAGAACACTGAAGCTTTCTTT. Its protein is CASSYRQNTEAFF.

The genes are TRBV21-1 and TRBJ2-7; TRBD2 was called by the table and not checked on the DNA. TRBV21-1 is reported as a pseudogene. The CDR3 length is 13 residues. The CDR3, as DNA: TGTGCCAGCACCAGACTGCTCTCCTACGAGCAGTACTTC. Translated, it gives CASTRLLSYEQYF.